These 3 T cell receptor beta chains share one sample of origin, sequenced in a study of CD8+ T cells in alopecia areata. Punch biopsies of lesional scalp, plus peripheral blood, were taken from alopecia areata patients. Isolated RNA was reverse transcribed into cDNA used as the sequencing template. Data came from immunoSEQ multiplex PCR; TCRdb stores just in-frame clones and leaves some out. The sample shows over 15,000 clones, 65% to 75% of them seen only once. Sample: skin, taken at week 0. The receptor source for this set is a human donor with alopecia areata.

This chain uses TRBV7-6 with TRBJ1-2; D is possibly TRBD1 (5 bases). The CDR3 contains 14 residues. V was shortened by 1 base and J by 6 bases, with 12 bases between the two germline ends. Germline-derived CDR1 and CDR2 are SGHVS and FNYEAQ. This CDR3 reads CASSLDWGFDGYTF. The CDR3 DNA follows: TGTGCCAGCAGCTTAGATTGGGGGTTCGATGGCTACACCTTC.

Notes on this clone: Other DNA sequences in the same sample also yield this CDR3. The chain has TRBV27 and TRBJ1-1; no clear D. This CDR3 contains 14 residues. Trimming took off 2 bases at V and 3 bases at J, with 10 bases between the two ends. CDR1 and CDR2 from the germline V gene are MNHEY and SMNVEV (reference sequence). The CDR3 reads CASSLTGADTEAFF. As DNA, the CDR3 is TGTGCCAGCAGTTTAACGGGCGCGGACACTGAAGCTTTCTTT.

This clone was observed a handful of times. J is TRBJ2-5 and V is TRBV7-2, with D perhaps matching TRBD2 (6 bases). The CDR3 totals 17 residues. Deletions cut 1 base from V and 1 base from J, with 16 bases between. Germline V lookup: CDR1 SGHTA, CDR2 FQGNSA. This CDR3 reads CASSLVSVPSVQETQYF. The CDR3 DNA reads as TGTGCCAGCAGCTTAGTTTCCGTCCCTAGCGTCCAAGAGACCCAGTACTTC.